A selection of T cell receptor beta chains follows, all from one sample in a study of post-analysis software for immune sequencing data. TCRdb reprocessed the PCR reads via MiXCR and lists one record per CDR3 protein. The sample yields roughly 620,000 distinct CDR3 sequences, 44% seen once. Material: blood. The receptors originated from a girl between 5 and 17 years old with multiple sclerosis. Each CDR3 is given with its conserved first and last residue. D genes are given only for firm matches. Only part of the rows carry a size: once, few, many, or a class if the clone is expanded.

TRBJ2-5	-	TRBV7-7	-	CAGSSGRKISQETQYF	TGTGCCGGCAGCTCAGGACGGAAAATCTCACAAGAGACCCAGTACTTC
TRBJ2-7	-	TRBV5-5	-	CASSADVYEQYF	TGTGCCAGCAGCGCCGACGTCTACGAGCAGTACTTC
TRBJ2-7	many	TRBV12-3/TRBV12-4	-	CASSLALTYEQYF	TGTGCCAGCAGTTTAGCCCTAACCTACGAGCAGTACTTC
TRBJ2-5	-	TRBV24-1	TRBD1	CATSGTGQETQYF	TGTGCCACCAGCGGGACAGGTCAAGAGACCCAGTACTTC
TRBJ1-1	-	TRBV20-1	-	CSAAGSLRNTEAFF	TGCAGTGCTGCAGGCTCCCTCCGGAACACTGAAGCTTTCTTT
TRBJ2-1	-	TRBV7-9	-	CASSQSPMRNEQFF	TGTGCCAGCAGCCAATCCCCGATGCGGAATGAGCAGTTCTTC
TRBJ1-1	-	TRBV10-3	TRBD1	CAIRGTGRSTGLTEAFF	TGTGCCATCAGGGGGACAGGCCGATCGACGGGGTTGACTGAAGCTTTCTTT
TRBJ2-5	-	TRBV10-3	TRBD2	CAISAVAGPGETQYF	TGTGCCATCAGTGCCGTAGCGGGGCCTGGGGAGACCCAGTACTTC
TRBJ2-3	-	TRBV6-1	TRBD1	CASSELFGTGGPTDTQYF	TGTGCCAGCAGTGAGCTCTTCGGGACAGGGGGCCCCACAGATACGCAGTATTTT
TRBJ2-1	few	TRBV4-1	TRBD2	CASSQDQASGRAEQFF	TGCGCCAGCAGCCAAGATCAGGCTAGCGGGAGGGCTGAGCAGTTCTTC
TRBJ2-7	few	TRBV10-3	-	CAISDFTDGEYEQYF	TGTGCCATCAGTGACTTTACGGACGGCGAGTACGAGCAGTACTTC
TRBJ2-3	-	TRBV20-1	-	CSAARTMGDTQYF	TGCAGTGCTGCCCGGACTATGGGAGATACGCAGTATTTT
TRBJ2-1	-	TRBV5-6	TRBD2	CASSGVAGGREQFF	TGTGCCAGCAGCGGGGTAGCGGGAGGTCGTGAGCAGTTCTTC
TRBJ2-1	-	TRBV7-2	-	CASSSGPGGSYNEQFF	TGTGCCAGCAGCTCCGGCCCAGGTGGCTCCTACAATGAGCAGTTCTTC
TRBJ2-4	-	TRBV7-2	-	CASSLDPDAKNIQYF	TGTGCCAGCAGCTTAGACCCGGACGCCAAAAACATTCAGTACTTC
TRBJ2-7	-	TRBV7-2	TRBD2	CASSTNPGTSGRGYEQYF	TGTGCCAGCAGCACTAACCCCGGGACTAGCGGGAGGGGTTACGAGCAGTACTTC
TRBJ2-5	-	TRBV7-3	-	CASSLKNQETQYF	TGTGCCAGCAGCTTAAAGAACCAAGAGACCCAGTACTTC
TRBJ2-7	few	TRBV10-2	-	CASSEKGGSEQYF	TGCGCCAGCAGTGAAAAAGGGGGTAGCGAGCAGTACTTC
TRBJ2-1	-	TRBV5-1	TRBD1	CASSFPPGTEKHKEQFF	TGCGCCAGCAGCTTTCCCCCAGGGACAGAAAAGCACAAGGAGCAGTTCTTC
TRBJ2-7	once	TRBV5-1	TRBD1	CASSVDRVEQYF	TGCGCCAGCAGCGTAGACAGGGTCGAGCAGTACTTC
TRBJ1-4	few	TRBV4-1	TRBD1	CASSQGGQALNEKLFF	TGCGCCAGCAGCCAAGGAGGACAGGCACTTAATGAAAAACTGTTTTTT
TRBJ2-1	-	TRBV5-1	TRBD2	CASSVPGLAGGYNEQFF	TGCGCCAGCAGCGTGCCGGGACTAGCGGGGGGGTACAATGAGCAGTTCTTC
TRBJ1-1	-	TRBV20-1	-	CSARDLARSNTEAFF	TGCAGTGCTAGAGATCTCGCCAGGTCAAACACTGAAGCTTTCTTT
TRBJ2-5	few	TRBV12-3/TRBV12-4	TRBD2	CASSSLTSGERKTQYF	TGTGCCAGCAGTTCCCTGACTAGCGGGGAAAGGAAGACCCAGTACTTC
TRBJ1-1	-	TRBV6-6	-	CASSGRGLNTEAFF	TGTGCCAGCAGTGGCCGGGGGCTGAACACTGAAGCTTTCTTT
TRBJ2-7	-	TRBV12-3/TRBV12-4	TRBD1	CASSYDREHEQYF	TGTGCCAGCAGCTATGACAGGGAACACGAGCAGTACTTC
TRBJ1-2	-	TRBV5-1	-	CASSPEGDYGYTF	TGCGCCAGCAGCCCCGAGGGCGACTATGGCTACACCTTC
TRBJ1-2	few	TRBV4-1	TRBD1	CASSQLQGNYGYTF	TGCGCCAGCAGCCAATTACAGGGGAACTATGGCTACACCTTC
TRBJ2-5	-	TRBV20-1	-	CSARSGTPTETQYF	TGCAGTGCTCGATCCGGGACGCCCACGGAGACCCAGTACTTC
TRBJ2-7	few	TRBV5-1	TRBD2	CASSQTSGREIAYEQYF	TGCGCCAGCAGCCAGACTAGCGGGAGGGAAATTGCCTACGAGCAGTACTTC
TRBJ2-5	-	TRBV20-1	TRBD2	CSARLAGVKETQYF	TGCAGTGCCCGACTAGCGGGGGTAAAAGAGACCCAGTACTTC
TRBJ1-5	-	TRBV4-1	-	CASSETGGADNQPQHF	TGCGCCAGCAGCGAAACGGGAGGGGCTGACAATCAGCCCCAGCATTTT
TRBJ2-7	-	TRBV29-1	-	CSGQGGEYEQYF	TGCAGCGGGCAGGGGGGGGAATACGAGCAGTACTTC
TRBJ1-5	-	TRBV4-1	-	CASSQDWVGEPQHF	TGCGCCAGCAGCCAAGACTGGGTGGGGGAGCCCCAGCATTTT
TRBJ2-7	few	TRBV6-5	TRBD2	CASSYEGLALYEQYF	TGTGCCAGCAGTTACGAGGGACTAGCGCTCTACGAGCAGTACTTC
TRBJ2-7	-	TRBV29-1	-	CSVLSTGEGEQYF	TGCAGCGTTTTATCGACAGGGGAGGGCGAGCAGTACTTC
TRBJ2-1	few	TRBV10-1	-	CASSESHRVEEQFF	TGCGCCAGCAGTGAGTCCCACAGGGTGGAAGAGCAGTTCTTC
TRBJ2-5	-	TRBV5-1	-	CASSLADGETQYF	TGCGCCAGCAGCTTGGCCGATGGGGAGACCCAGTACTTC